This T cell receptor beta chain appears in the sequencing data of a study of Graves' ophthalmopathy and Graves' hyperthyroidism. Investigators amplified TCR beta CDR3 regions from RNA transcripts. HTBI primers were employed in first-round RT-PCR, then a second-round multiplex PCR followed. TCRdb fed the multiplex PCR reads into MiXCR, producing one record per CDR3 protein. The sample holds about 230,000 distinct CDR3 sequences, less than 55% seen once. Per the germline V gene, CDR1 is SNHLY and CDR2 is FYNNEI. CDR3 length equals 13 residues. The V end lost 10 bases, the J end lost 2 bases, and 15 bases lay between the germline ends.

This sequence originates from an adult man with Graves' ophthalmopathy. The chain couples TRBV2 to TRBJ2-7, with D tentatively TRBD1 or TRBD2 (5 bases each). Sequenced input: peripheral blood. CDR3 sequence reads: CATQVGETYEQYF. Written as DNA, the CDR3 is TGTGCCACTCAAGTGGGGGAAACCTACGAGCAGTACTTC.